These 14 T cell receptor beta chains originate from one sample sequenced in a study of PD-1 blockade in mismatch repair-deficient tumors. What these receptors recognize is not known. Time point defined: approximately 10-day in vitro stimulation with candidate neoantigen peptide 4. Assay: immunoSEQ multiplex PCR; the TCRdb copy retains only in-frame clones and omits some. The sample lists over 14,000 clones, under 90% seen once, with more than 20% in the top ten. Sequences were derived from cells cultured in vitro, sampled from a patient treated with pembrolizumab. Source of these receptors: an adult with mismatch repair-deficient cancer.

The rearrangement links TRBV28 to TRBJ1-2; a weak D match, TRBD1 (5 bases). Between the trimmed V and J ends, which lost 7 bases and 4 bases, there was a span of 10 bases. CDR3 length: 12 residues. Looked up from germline, CDR1 is MDHEN and CDR2 is SYDVKM. CDR3 protein: CASTRGSYGYTF. In nucleotides, the CDR3 is TGTGCCAGCACCCGGGGGTCCTATGGCTACACCTTC.

The gene calls are TRBV5-1 and TRBJ2-3, with 8 bases fitting TRBD1. Germline CDR1 reads SGHRS; CDR2 reads YFSETQ. There are 14 residues in the CDR3. V gave up 2 bases and J gave up 4 bases; unmatched junction bases: 3. CDR3 in amino acids: CASSFQGAADTQYF. In DNA form, the CDR3 reads TGCGCCAGCAGCTTCCAGGGGGCCGCAGATACGCAGTATTTT.

J is TRBJ1-2 and V is TRBV4-2; tentatively, D is TRBD1 (5 bases). The CDR3 extends over 17 amino acids. Germline-derived CDR1 and CDR2 are LGHNA and YNFKEQ. Trimming took 6 bases from V and 3 from J, leaving 23 bases between them. The CDR3 DNA sequence: TGTGCCAGCAGTTACAACCTTCTACGGGGGTTAGACTATGGCTACACCTTC. It codes for CASSYNLLRGLDYGYTF.

The chain couples TRBV29-1 to TRBJ2-1; TRBD2 matches 7 bases. Trimming took 4 bases from V and 2 from J; bases not matched to a gene: 11. The germline gives CDR1 SQVTM, CDR2 ANQGSEA. This CDR3 contains 16 residues. The CDR3 sequence is CSVVGGRAPPYNEQFF. The CDR3 DNA sequence: TGCAGCGTTGTCGGAGGGAGGGCCCCCCCCTACAATGAGCAGTTCTTC.

V usage is TRBV30 and J usage is TRBJ2-7, with D possibly matching TRBD2 (5 bases). Germline CDR1 reads GTSNPN; CDR2 reads SVGIG (reference sequence). The V end was cut by 3 bases, the J end by 0 bases, with 21 bases between. The CDR3 is 17 residues long. CDR3 protein: CAWRPVLGAESSYEQYF. CDR3 DNA sequence: TGTGCCTGGAGACCCGTATTGGGAGCGGAGAGCTCCTACGAGCAGTACTTC.

This clone is labeled large (0.1 to 1%). V and J are TRBV29-1 and TRBJ2-5; 7 bases line up with TRBD1. CDR1 is SQVTM and CDR2 is ANQGSEA in the germline V gene. CDR3 length: 12 amino acids. Written as DNA, the CDR3 is TGCAGGGCCGGGACAGAAAGAGAGACCCAGTACTTC. This sequence encodes CRAGTERETQYF. Filled out from reference TRBV29-1 and TRBJ2-5, the complete variable domain reads SAVISQKPSRDICQRGTSLTIQCQVDSQVTMMFWYRQQPGQSLTLIATANQGSEATYESGFVIDKFPISRPNLTFSTLTVSNMSPEDSSIYLCRAGTERETQYFGPGTRLLVL.

The V and J genes are TRBV27 and TRBJ2-1; tentative D call: TRBD2 (6 bases). Germline V lookup: CDR1 MNHEY, CDR2 SMNVEV (reference sequence). Trimming left V 4 bases short and J 9 bases short, with 22 bases between. CDR3 length: 16 residues. The CDR3 is CASSSDGGSGYFEQFF. The CDR3 region has the DNA TGTGCCAGCAGTTCAGACGGAGGGAGTGGATACTTTGAGCAGTTCTTC.

The chain links TRBV5-1 to TRBJ1-2; 7 bases agree with TRBD1. Germline-derived CDR1 and CDR2 are SGHRS and YFSETQ. Trimming cost V 2 bases and J 11 bases; bases outside gene matches: 9. The CDR3 extends over 13 amino acids. CDR3 amino acids: CASSFNGQAQYTF. In DNA, the CDR3 is TGCGCCAGCAGCTTTAATGGACAGGCCCAGTACACCTTC.

The chain is built from TRBV28 and TRBJ2-4; D uncertain. The germline CDR1 and CDR2 sequences are MDHEN and SYDVKM. The CDR3 loop spans 12 amino acids. Trimming removed 3 bases from V and 5 bases from J, with 5 bases in between. CDR3 DNA: TGTGCCAGCAGTTTTACCGAAAACATTCAGTACTTC. This codes for CASSFTENIQYF.

The chain recombines TRBV5-1 with TRBJ1-1; maybe TRBD1 (6 bases). The V end was cut by 0 bases, the J end by 7 bases, with 13 bases between. This CDR3 contains 14 residues. The germline CDR1 and CDR2 sequences are SGHRS and YFSETQ. Here the CDR3 DNA reads TGCGCCAGCAGCTTGGCCAGGGGAATGGGTGAAGCTTTCTTT. Its translation: CASSLARGMGEAFF.

This clone occurred a few times. The V and J genes are TRBV5-1 and TRBJ2-5, with D hard to call. Trimming stripped 0 bases from V and 3 bases from J, with 0 bases between. Looked up from germline, CDR1 is SGHRS and CDR2 is YFSETQ. This CDR3 contains 11 residues. The CDR3 here is CASSLEETQYF. Written as DNA, the CDR3 is TGCGCCAGCAGCTTGGAAGAGACCCAGTACTTC. Drawing the rest from reference TRBV5-1 and TRBJ2-5, the complete variable domain is KAGVTQTPRYLIKTRGQQVTLSCSPISGHRSVSWYQQTPGQGLQFLFEYFSETQRNKGNFPGRFSGRQFSNSRSEMNVSTLELGDSALYLCASSLEETQYFGPGTRLLVL.

The chain carries TRBV28 and TRBJ1-5; 8 bases fit TRBD1. The CDR3 runs 15 residues. CDR1 MDHEN and CDR2 SYDVKM come from the germline V gene. With V trimmed by 5 bases and J by 6 bases, 9 bases remained unmatched. CDR3 DNA: TGTGCCAGCAGTCCTGTTGGACAGGGCGGTCAGCCCCAGCATTTT. The encoded protein is CASSPVGQGGQPQHF.

The chain joins TRBV2 to TRBJ2-2, with D possibly being TRBD1 (5 bases). The ends were cut back, 3 bases at V and 5 bases at J, with 16 bases in the middle. The germline CDR1 and CDR2 sequences are SNHLY and FYNNEI. The CDR3 extends over 16 amino acids. CDR3 sequence (DNA): TGTGCCAGCAGTGACTTAACAGGAATCATTACCGGGGAGCTGTTTTTT. Protein product: CASSDLTGIITGELFF.

The DNA of the CDR3 is TGTGCCAGCAGCTTGTGGGGGGGCGCCTTCTCTGGGGCCAACGTCCTGACTTTC. Translated: CASSLWGGAFSGANVLTF. The chain recombines TRBV5-4 with TRBJ2-6; TRBD2 is a possible D gene (7 bases). CDR1 SGHNT and CDR2 YYREEE come from the germline V gene (reference sequence). The CDR3 has 18 residues. Trimming shortened V by 1 base and J by 0 bases, and 14 bases separated the two germline ends.